These 4 T cell receptor beta chains were sequenced from one sample in a study of response to subunit inactivated influenza vaccine. MiXCR was run by TCRdb on the RT-PCR reads, yielding one entry per CDR3 protein. The sample consists of hundreds of thousands of distinct CDR3 sequences, 11% to 15% of them appearing once. Sequences were derived from PBMCs from blood, sampled 14 to 15 days before vaccination. The receptors were gathered from a man between 50 and 59 years old who received an inactivated influenza vaccine.

The chain carries TRBV5-8 and TRBJ2-5; weak D call: TRBD1 (6 bases). Trimming pared 4 bases from V and 3 bases from J, leaving 19 bases between. Germline V gives CDR1 SGHTS, CDR2 YDEGEE. This CDR3 has 16 residues. The CDR3 coding sequence is TGTGCCAGCAGCAGAACCCCGACAGGCCTTGAAGAGACCCAGTACTTC. This sequence encodes CASSRTPTGLEETQYF.

The chain uses TRBV4-3 and TRBJ2-7; D gene uncertain. V lost 1 base and J lost 4, with 8 bases in between. Germline CDR1 and CDR2: LGHNA and YSLEER. The CDR3 runs to 13 residues. CDR3 in amino acids: CASSQALFYEQYF. The DNA for the CDR3 is TGCGCCAGCAGCCAAGCGTTATTTTACGAGCAGTACTTC.

There are a few counts of this clonotype. The V call is TRBV29-1, the J call TRBJ2-3; the D is unclear. Germline CDR1 is SQVTM and CDR2 is ANQGSEA. This CDR3 contains 10 residues. V was shortened by 6 bases and J by 5 bases, with 6 bases between the two germline ends. CDR3 loop: CSVKLDTQYF. As DNA, the CDR3 is TGCAGCGTGAAACTAGATACGCAGTATTTT.

This clonotype has only a few counts. This chain links TRBV6-1 with TRBJ2-1, with TRBD2 identical over 16 bases. CDR3 size: 16 residues. Germline-derived CDR1 and CDR2 are MNHNS and SASEGT. V was pared by 5 bases and J by 9 bases, with 7 bases of the junction left unmatched. As DNA, the CDR3 is TGTGCCAGCAGTAAGGGGACTAGCGGGGGGGCCGTTGAGCAGTTCTTC. Its translation: CASSKGTSGGAVEQFF.